This TCR beta chain stems from a study of T-cell reconstitution after alpha-beta-depleted transplantation in children. Using unique molecular identifiers, the investigators prepared the TCRbeta library. TCRdb used MiXCR to reprocess the PCR reads, holding one entry per CDR3 protein. The table records 500,000 to 600,000 distinct CDR3 sequences, around 16% of them present only once. The CDR3 is 13 residues long. V gave up 6 bases and J gave up 5 bases, with 17 bases separating them. Per germline, CDR1 DFQATT and CDR2 SNEGSKA (reference sequence). This rearrangement joins TRBV20-1 to TRBJ2-7; unclear D gene. This clonotype was obtained from a human donor who donated a stem cell graft to a child with acute lymphoblastic leukemia. The sequences come from PBMCs from the stem cell graft donor, collected from the stem cell graft. This chain's CDR3 is CSATTPAVDEQYF. The CDR3 DNA sequence: TGCAGTGCCACGACCCCAGCAGTGGACGAGCAGTACTTC.